This T cell receptor (beta chain) is from a study of shared clonotypes between healthy human individuals. On this clone: The antigen is not known.

CDR1 is SNHLY and CDR2 is FYNNEI in the germline V gene. CDR3 length: 14 residues. V lost 6 bases and J lost 8; bases outside the gene matches: 11. Clones were read by immunoSEQ multiplex PCR, and TCRdb kept only the in-frame ones, dropping some. The data show some 95,000 clones, around 67% seen once. Together with CD45RO+ cells, CCR7-negative CD45RA+ TemRA cells were included in CD8 memory. Whole-study results and caveats: Relative to memory subsets, naive subsets generally showed larger estimated richness. The study found about 5% of naive CD4 clonotypes shared across several donors.

The TCR originated in a man under 40 in good health. The V and J genes are TRBV2 and TRBJ1-2; 8 bases agree with TRBD1. The sample consisted of memory CD8+ T cells sorted from blood. Subset reported: CD45RO+ cells pooled with CCR7-negative TemRA cells. CDR3 amino acids: CASSRTGRTWGYTF. The CDR3 nucleotides are TGTGCCAGCAGCCGGACAGGGCGGACATGGGGCTACACCTTC.